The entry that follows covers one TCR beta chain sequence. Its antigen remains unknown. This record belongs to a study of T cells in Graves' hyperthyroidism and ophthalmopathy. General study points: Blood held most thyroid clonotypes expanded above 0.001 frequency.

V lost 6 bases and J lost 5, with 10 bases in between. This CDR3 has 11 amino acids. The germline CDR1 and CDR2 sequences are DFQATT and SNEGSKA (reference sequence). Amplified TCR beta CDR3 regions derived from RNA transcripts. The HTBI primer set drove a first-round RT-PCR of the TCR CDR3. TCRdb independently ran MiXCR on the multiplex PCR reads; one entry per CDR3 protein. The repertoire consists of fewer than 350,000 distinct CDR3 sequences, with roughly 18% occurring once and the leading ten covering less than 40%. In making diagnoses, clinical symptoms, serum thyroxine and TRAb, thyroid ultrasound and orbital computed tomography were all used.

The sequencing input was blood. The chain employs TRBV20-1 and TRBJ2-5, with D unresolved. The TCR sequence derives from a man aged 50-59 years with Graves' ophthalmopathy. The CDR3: CSATVHETQYF. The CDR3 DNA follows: TGCAGTGCCACAGTCCACGAGACCCAGTACTTC.